The sequence of this T cell receptor beta chain was determined in a study of human T cells and chemical hapten exposure. Whole-study context: The scalp of each patient received a weekly diphenylcyclopropenone dose for the full roughly 22-week study. Findings of the study overall: Expanded TCRs clustered into significantly more large CDR3 similarity groups than controls, the analysis revealed.

This clonotype was seen many times. Its cognate antigen is unknown. With 0 bases removed from V and 4 bases from J, the gap between germline ends came to 11 bases. The CDR3 length is 15 residues. CDR1 is SGDLS, CDR2 YYNGEE, per germline. Time point indicated: pre-sensitization, week 0. Treatment reported: therapeutic diphenylcyclopropenone sensitization with weekly scalp DPC. Each patch test followed a blood draw. One entry per CDR3 protein results from TCRdb running MiXCR on the RACE reads. The sample has about 70,000 distinct CDR3 sequences, roughly 11% seen once. The sequences come from whole blood, collected in connection with sensitization to the hapten diphenylcyclopropenone (DPC). V and J are TRBV9 and TRBJ2-1; the D gene is possibly TRBD2 (6 bases). This receptor was obtained from a woman aged 45-59 years with alopecia areata. Some clones in this sample may be carry-over from other donors' samples. CDR3 loop: CASSVEAGRYNEQFF. The CDR3 nucleotides read TGTGCCAGCAGCGTAGAGGCGGGACGATACAATGAGCAGTTCTTC.